This TCR beta chain is drawn from a study of cytomegalovirus exposure and HLA in healthy donors. Findings and limits, study-wide: The authors enumerated 150 to 200 TCR beta chains as linked to cytomegalovirus. Whilst most TCR sequences proved rare, a subset of public TCRs occurred across many donors. It has been reported that TCR beta sequences accurately predicted the HLA-A and HLA-B alleles of most subjects.

A multiplex PCR was run with 60 Vbeta primers and 13 Jbeta primers. The table came from immunoSEQ multiplex PCR; TCRdb's copy has only in-frame clones and leaves some out. The sample gives about 150,000 clones, approximately 83% of which show up once; about 1.2% is in the top ten. The CDR3 totals 15 residues. CDR1 is MNHEY and CDR2 is SVGAGI in the germline V gene. With 2 bases removed from V and 2 bases from J, the gap between germline ends came to 11 bases. As to this clone: Its antigen remains unknown.

The source is a boy between 2 and 10 years old in good health and CMV-seronegative. V gene TRBV6-5 combines with J gene TRBJ2-3; D ambiguous. The sequenced material came from PBMCs. The CDR3 coding sequence is TGTGCCAGCAGTTACGACTCCGATCCCACAGATACGCAGTATTTT. This gives the protein CASSYDSDPTDTQYF.